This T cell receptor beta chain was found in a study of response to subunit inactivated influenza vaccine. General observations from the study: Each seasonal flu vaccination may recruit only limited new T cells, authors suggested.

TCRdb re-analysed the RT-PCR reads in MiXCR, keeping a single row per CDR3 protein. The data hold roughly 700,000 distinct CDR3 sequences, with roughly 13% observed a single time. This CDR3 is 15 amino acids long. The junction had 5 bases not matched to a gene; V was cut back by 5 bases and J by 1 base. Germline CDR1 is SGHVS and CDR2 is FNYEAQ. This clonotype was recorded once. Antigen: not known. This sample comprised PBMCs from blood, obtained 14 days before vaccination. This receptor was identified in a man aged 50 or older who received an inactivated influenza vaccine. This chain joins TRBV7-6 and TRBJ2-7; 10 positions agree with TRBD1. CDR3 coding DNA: TGTGCCAGCAGCATCGGGACAGGGGTTTCCTACGAGCAGTACTTC. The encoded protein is CASSIGTGVSYEQYF.